This T cell receptor (beta chain) was identified during a study of blood T cell repertoires in COVID-19. The age range of participants was about 18 to 100 years, with residence in some 25 US areas. Only in-frame clones appear in the TCRdb table, and some are missing; sequencing was by immunoSEQ multiplex PCR. The top ten hold 1.1% of the sample, which has fewer than 300,000 clones, approximately 90% seen once. The sequenced material came from PBMCs or T cells enriched from blood (not recorded which). This sequence originates from a woman aged 25 to 39 who had recovered from COVID-19.

The CDR3 DNA reads TGTGCCAGCAGCCAAGTGGTAATCAGCGACGCCGGGGAGCTGTTTTTT. Its translation: CASSQVVISDAGELFF. The chain employs TRBV2 and TRBJ2-2, with unresolved D. Germline V gene sequence: CDR1 SNHLY, CDR2 FYNNEI. The V end was cut by 6 bases, the J end by 6 bases, with 20 bases between. The CDR3 sequence is 16 residues long.